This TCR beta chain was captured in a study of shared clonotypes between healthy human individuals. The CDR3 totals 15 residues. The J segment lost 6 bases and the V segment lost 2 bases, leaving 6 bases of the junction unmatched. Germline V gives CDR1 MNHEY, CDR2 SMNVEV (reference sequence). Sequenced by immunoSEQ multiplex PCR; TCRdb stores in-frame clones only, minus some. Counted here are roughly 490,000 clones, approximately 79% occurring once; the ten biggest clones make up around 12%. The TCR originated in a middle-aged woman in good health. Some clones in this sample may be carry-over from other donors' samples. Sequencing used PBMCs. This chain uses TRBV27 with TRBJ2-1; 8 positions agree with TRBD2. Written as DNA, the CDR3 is TGTGCCAGCAGTTTAGGAGCGGGAGTTACCAATGAGCAGTTCTTC. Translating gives CASSLGAGVTNEQFF.